This T cell receptor beta chain comes out of a study of shared clonotypes between healthy human individuals. Study results and caveats: Memory subsets generally showed smaller estimated richness than naive subsets did. Clonotype sharing across donors was expected to vary with sequencing depth.

Details on this clone: Its antigen is unknown.

Per the original methods: Junction-only sequences without quality scores were provided by ImmunoSEQ, so filtering was different. Profiling relied on immunoSEQ multiplex PCR, and the TCRdb table lists in-frame clones only, not all of them. V and J calls and clone size are those listed in that table; D and trimming were worked out from the DNA. Of about 380,000 clones listed, around 96% were seen once; the top ten hold approximately 0.32%. Sequencing was done on a sample of memory CD8+ T cells sorted from blood. The subset here: CD45RO+ cells pooled with CCR7-negative TemRA cells. This TCR was sampled from a man aged 25 to 45 in good health.

The CDR3 spells CAWSVWSTSVNTQYF. In nucleotides, the CDR3 is TGTGCCTGGAGTGTATGGTCGACTAGCGTAAATACGCAGTATTTT. The chain has TRBV30 and TRBJ2-3, with 8 bases lining up with TRBD2. The CDR3 covers 15 residues. With 0 bases clipped from V and 7 bases from J, the junction kept 9 bases outside the gene matches. Germline CDR1 is GTSNPN and CDR2 is SVGIG (reference sequence).